This T cell receptor (beta chain) was identified during a study of T cell repertoires in cytomegalovirus infection. The CDR3 is made up of 14 amino acids. V was cut by 0 bases and J by 6 bases, with 13 bases left in between. Germline lookup yields CDR1 SGHRS and CDR2 YFSETQ. TCRdb reanalysed the reads using MiXCR and keeps one entry per CDR3 protein. The table lists fewer than 250,000 distinct CDR3 sequences, roughly an eighth of them singletons. The sequence came from a human donor in good health (CMV status not recorded). Some clones in this sample may be carry-over from other donors' samples. The specimen was PBMCs. The chain couples TRBV5-1 to TRBJ2-7, with D hard to call. CDR3 loop: CASSLERALGEQYF. The CDR3 DNA sequence: TGCGCCAGCAGCTTGGAAAGGGCCCTGGGCGAGCAGTACTTC.